A single T cell receptor beta chain is shown here with its context. Its specificity is not known. Using immunoSEQ multiplex PCR, the repertoire was profiled, and TCRdb retains in-frame clones only, with some absent. This sample yields around 60,000 clones, of which around 81% are seen a single time; roughly 5% belongs to the top ten. This record comes from a study of a mutant IDH1 vaccine in newly diagnosed glioma. Turning to the study itself: Vaccines were begun 4-6 weeks after radiotherapy alone, or with temozolomide cycles. The earlier regimen, radiotherapy, temozolomide, or both, was most often both.

Time point defined: week 35, safety follow-up. A single vaccine dose contained 300 ug of mutant IDH1 20-mer peptide, and topical imiquimod was used with it. There were new WHO grade 3 or 4 astrocytomas in the donors, and these were IDH1-mutant and ATRX-lost. Points from the study as a whole: Changes to the top peripheral T cell clonotypes appeared unrelated to pseudoprogression.

Sample: PBMCs, taken from a glioma patient whose treatment included an IDH1 peptide vaccine. The receptor comes from a man aged 35 to 55 with glioma.

CDR3: CASMGLSYNEQFF. In DNA, the CDR3 is TGTGCCAGTATGGGCCTTTCCTACAATGAGCAGTTCTTC. The chain couples TRBV19 to TRBJ2-1; D remains unclear. CDR1 and CDR2 (germline): LNHDA, SQIVND (reference sequence). CDR3 length equals 13 residues. The V gene lost 7 bases and the J gene lost 1 base, with 8 bases spanning the gap.